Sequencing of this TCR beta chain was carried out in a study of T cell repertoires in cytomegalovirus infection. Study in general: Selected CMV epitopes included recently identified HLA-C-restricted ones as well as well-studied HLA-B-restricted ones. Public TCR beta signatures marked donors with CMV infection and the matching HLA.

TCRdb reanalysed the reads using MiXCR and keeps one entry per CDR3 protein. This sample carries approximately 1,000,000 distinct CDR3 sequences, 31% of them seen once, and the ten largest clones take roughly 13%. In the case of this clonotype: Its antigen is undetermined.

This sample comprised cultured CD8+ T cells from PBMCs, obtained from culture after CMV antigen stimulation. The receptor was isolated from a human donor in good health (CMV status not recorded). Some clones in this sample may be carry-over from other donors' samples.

The CDR3 nucleotides are TGTGCCAGCAGCGCACCGGGACAGGGGGCAACCAACACTGAAGCTTTCTTT. It yields the protein CASSAPGQGATNTEAFF. V gene TRBV13 combines with J gene TRBJ1-1; 12 positions match TRBD1. The CDR3 runs to 17 residues. V dropped 5 bases and J dropped 2; count of bases not matched to a gene: 9. Germline CDR1 and CDR2: PRHDT and FYEKMQ (reference sequence).